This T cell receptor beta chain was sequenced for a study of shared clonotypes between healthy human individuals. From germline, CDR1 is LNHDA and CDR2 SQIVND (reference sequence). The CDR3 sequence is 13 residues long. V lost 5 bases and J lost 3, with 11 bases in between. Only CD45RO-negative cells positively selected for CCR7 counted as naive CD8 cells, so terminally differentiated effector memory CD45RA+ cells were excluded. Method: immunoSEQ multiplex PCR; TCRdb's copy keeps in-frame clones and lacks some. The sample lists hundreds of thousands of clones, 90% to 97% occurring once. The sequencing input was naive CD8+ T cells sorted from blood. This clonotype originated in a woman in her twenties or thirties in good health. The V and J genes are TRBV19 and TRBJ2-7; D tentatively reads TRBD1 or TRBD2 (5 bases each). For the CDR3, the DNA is TGTGCCAGTAGTTGGGACGATCGCTACGAGCAGTACTTC. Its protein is CASSWDDRYEQYF.